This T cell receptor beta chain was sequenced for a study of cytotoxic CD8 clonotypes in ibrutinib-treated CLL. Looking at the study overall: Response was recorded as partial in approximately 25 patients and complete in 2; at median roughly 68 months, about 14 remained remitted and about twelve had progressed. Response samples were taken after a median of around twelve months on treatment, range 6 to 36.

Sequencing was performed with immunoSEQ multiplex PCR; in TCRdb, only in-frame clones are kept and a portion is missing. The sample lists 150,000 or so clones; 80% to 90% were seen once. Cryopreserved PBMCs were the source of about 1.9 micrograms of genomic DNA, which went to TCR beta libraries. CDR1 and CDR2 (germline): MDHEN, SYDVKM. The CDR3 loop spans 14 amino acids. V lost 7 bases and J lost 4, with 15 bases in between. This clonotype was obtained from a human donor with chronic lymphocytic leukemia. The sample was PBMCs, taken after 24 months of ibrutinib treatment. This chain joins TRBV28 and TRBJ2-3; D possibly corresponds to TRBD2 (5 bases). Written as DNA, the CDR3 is TGTGCCAGCACCTCGTCGGACTCTGCAGATACGCAGTATTTT. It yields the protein CASTSSDSADTQYF.